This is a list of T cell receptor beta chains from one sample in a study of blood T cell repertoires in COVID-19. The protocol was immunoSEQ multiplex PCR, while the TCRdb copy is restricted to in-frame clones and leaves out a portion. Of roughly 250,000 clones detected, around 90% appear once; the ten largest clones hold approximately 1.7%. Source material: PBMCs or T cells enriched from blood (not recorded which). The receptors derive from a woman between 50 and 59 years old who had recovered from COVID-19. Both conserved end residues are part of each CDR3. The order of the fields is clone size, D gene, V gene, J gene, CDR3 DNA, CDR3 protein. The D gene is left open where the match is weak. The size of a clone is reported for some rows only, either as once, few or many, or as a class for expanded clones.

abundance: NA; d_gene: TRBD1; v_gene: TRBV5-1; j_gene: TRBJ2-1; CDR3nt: TGCGCCAGCAGCGACGGGACAGCCACCTACAATGAGCAGTTCTTC; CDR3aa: CASSDGTATYNEQFF
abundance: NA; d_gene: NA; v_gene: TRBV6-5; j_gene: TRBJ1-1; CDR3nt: TGTGCCAGCAGCCCACACAAGTGGGGGGGTACTGAAGCTTTCTTT; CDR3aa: CASSPHKWGGTEAFF
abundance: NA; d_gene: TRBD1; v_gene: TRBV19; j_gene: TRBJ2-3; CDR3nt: TGTGCCAGTAGTATCCCAGGGGGCGCGGGGACAGATACGCAGTATTTT; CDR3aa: CASSIPGGAGTDTQYF
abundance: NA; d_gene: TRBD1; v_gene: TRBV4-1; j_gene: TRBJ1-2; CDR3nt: TGCGCCAGCAGCCAAGGGACAGGTGCATTTGGCTACACCTTC; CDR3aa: CASSQGTGAFGYTF
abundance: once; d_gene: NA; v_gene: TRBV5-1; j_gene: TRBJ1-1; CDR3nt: TGCGCCAGCAGCCCGATTCTGGGGGCCCCAGTACCCAATGTGAACACTGAAGCTTTCTTT; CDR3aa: CASSPILGAPVPNVNTEAFF
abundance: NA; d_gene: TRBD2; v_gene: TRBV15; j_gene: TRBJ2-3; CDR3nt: TGTGCCACCAGCGGGGGACTAGCAACTAGCACAGATACGCAGTATTTT; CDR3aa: CATSGGLATSTDTQYF
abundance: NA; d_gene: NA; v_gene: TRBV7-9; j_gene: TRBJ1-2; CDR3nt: TGTGCCAGCAGCTCGCCGGGGGGCTATGGCTACACCTTC; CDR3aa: CASSSPGGYGYTF
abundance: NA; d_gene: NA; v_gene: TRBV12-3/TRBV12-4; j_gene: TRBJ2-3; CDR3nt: TGTGCCAGCAGCCCCGTCTCGGATACGCAGTATTTT; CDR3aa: CASSPVSDTQYF
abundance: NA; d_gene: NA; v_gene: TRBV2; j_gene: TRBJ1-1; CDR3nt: TGTGCCAGCAGTTTACAGGCCATGAACACTGAAGCTTTCTTT; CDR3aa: CASSLQAMNTEAFF
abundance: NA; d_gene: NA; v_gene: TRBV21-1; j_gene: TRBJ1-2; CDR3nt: TGTGCCAGCAGCAAATGGGGCTCTAGCGGACAGGGGTTCGACTATGGCTACACCTTC; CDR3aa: CASSKWGSSGQGFDYGYTF
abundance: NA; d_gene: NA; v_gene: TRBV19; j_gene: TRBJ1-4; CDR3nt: TGTGCCAGTAGGAGGGAAACAAATGAAAAACTGTTTTTT; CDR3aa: CASRRETNEKLFF
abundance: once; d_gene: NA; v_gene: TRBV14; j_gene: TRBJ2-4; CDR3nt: TGTGCCAGCAGCCAAGTCTCCGGGAATGAAAACATTCAGTACTTC; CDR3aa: CASSQVSGNENIQYF
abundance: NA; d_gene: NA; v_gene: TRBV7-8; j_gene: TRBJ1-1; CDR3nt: TGTGCCAGCAGCTCCACAGGGATTCGTACTGAAGCTTTCTTT; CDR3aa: CASSSTGIRTEAFF
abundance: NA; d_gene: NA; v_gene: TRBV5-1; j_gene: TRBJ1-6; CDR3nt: TGCGCCAGCAGCCGGGGTGGCGATTCACCCCTCCACTTT; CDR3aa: CASSRGGDSPLHF
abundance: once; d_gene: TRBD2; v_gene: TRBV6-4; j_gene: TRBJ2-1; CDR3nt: TGTGCCAGCAGTGTATGGCGGGAGAGAGAGAATGAGCAGTTCTTC; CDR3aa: CASSVWRERENEQFF
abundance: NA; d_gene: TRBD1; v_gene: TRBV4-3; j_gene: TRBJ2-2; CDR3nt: TGCGCCAGCAGCCAAGAGGGGACAGCCGCCGGGGAGCTGTTTTTT; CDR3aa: CASSQEGTAAGELFF
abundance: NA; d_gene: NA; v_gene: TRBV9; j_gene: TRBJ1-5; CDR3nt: TGTGCCAGCAGCGACAACAGCAGCCCCAATCAGCCCCAGCATTTT; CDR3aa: CASSDNSSPNQPQHF
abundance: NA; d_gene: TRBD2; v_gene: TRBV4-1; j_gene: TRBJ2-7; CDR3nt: TGCGCCAGCAGCCAAATGGGGGGGACCTACGAGCAGTACTTC; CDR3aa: CASSQMGGTYEQYF
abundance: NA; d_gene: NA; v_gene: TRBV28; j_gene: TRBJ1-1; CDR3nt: TGTGCCAGCAGCCCTCAATTAGAAATGAACACTGAAGCTTTCTTT; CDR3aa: CASSPQLEMNTEAFF
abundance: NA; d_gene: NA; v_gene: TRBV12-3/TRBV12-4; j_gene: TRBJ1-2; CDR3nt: TGTGCCAGCAGTTTTAGGGGTGACTATGGCTACACCTTC; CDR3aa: CASSFRGDYGYTF
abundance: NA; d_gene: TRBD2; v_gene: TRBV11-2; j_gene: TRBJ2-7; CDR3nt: TGTGCCAGCAGCTCATTCGGACTAGCTCACGAGCAGTACTTC; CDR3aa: CASSSFGLAHEQYF
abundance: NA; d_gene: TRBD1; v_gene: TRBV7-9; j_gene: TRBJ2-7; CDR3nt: TGTGCCAGCAGCTTAGCGTACGGACAGGGGTTGTACGAGCAGTACTTC; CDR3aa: CASSLAYGQGLYEQYF
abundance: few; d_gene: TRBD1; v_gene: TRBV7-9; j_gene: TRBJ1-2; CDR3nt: TGTGCCAGCAGCCCTAGACAGGGTGTCTATGGCTACACCTTC; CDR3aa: CASSPRQGVYGYTF
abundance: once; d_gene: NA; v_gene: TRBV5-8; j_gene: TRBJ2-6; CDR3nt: TGTGCCAGCAGCCCACGGGACTTCTCTGGGGCCAACGTCCTGACTTTC; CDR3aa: CASSPRDFSGANVLTF
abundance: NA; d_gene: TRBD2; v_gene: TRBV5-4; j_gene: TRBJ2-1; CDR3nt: TGTGCCAGCAGCTTGGGCGGGACTAGTTTCAATGAGCAGTTCTTC; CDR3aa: CASSLGGTSFNEQFF
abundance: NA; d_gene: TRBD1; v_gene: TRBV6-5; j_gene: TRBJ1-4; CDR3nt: TGTGCCAGCAGACCAAGGGGGCTGGGCGAAAAACTGTTTTTT; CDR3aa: CASRPRGLGEKLFF
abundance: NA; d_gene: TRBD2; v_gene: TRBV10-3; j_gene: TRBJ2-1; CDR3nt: TGTGCCATCAGTGATAGGGCCCCTCCTACGGGACTAGCGGGCTACAATGAGCAGTTCTTC; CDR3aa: CAISDRAPPTGLAGYNEQFF
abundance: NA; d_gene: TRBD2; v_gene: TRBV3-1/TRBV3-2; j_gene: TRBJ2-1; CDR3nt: TGTGCCAGCAGCTTCCGGACTAGCGGGAGATACGTTGAGCAGTTCTTC; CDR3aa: CASSFRTSGRYVEQFF
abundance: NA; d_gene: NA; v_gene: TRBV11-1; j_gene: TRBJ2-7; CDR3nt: TGTGCCAGCAGCCATACGACGGGCTCCTACGAGCAGTACTTC; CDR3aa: CASSHTTGSYEQYF
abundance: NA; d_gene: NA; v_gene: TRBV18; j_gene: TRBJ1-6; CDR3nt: TGTGCCAGCTCACAGGGGCAAGAATCACCCCTCCACTTT; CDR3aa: CASSQGQESPLHF
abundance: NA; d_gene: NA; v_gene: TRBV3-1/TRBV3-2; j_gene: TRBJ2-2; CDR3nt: TGTGCCAGCAGCCAAGATGGGCACAACACCGGGGAGCTGTTTTTT; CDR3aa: CASSQDGHNTGELFF
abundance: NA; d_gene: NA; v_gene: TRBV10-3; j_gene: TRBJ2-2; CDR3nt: TGTGCCATCAGTGACTCGGTCAGGTCGGACGGGGAGCTGTTTTTT; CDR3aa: CAISDSVRSDGELFF
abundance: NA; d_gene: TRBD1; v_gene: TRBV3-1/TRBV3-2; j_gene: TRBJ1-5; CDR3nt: TGTGCCAGCAGCCCCGGGACAGGGGGACAGCCCCAGCATTTT; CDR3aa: CASSPGTGGQPQHF
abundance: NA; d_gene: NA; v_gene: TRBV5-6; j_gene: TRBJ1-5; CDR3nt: TGTGCCAGCAGCCGGAGGGGCAATCAGCCCCAGCATTTT; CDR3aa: CASSRRGNQPQHF
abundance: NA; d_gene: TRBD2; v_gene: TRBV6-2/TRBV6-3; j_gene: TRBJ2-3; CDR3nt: TGTGCCAGCAGTTACCCGACTAGCGGCCCTGTGGGCACAGATACGCAGTATTTT; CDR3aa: CASSYPTSGPVGTDTQYF
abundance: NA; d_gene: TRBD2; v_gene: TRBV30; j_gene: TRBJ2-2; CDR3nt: TGTGCCTGGAGAGATAGCGGGAGGGAGACCGGGGAGCTGTTTTTT; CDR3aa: CAWRDSGRETGELFF
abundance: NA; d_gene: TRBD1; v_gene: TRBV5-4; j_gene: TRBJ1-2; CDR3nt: TGTGCCAGCAGCCGAGGGACAGGAAATGGCTACACCTTC; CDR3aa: CASSRGTGNGYTF
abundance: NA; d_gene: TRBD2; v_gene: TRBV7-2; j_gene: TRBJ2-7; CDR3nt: TGTGCCAGCAGCTTGGGGGGGAGCGGGAGGCGGGGAGAGCAGTACTTC; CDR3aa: CASSLGGSGRRGEQYF
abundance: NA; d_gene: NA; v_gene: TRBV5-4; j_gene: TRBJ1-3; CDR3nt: TGTGCCAGCAGCCGGGACTGGAGCGGAAACACCATATATTTT; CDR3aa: CASSRDWSGNTIYF
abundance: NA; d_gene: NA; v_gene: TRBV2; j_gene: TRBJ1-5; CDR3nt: TGTGCCAGCAGTGAGCTAACAGGTATCTCCAATCAGCCCCAGCATTTT; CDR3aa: CASSELTGISNQPQHF
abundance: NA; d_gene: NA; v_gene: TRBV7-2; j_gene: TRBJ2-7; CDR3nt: TGTGCCAGCAGCAAACTAGCTTCCCCCTCCTACGAGCAGTACTTC; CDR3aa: CASSKLASPSYEQYF
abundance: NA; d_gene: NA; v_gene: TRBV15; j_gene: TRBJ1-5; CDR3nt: TGTGCCACCAGCAGAGATGGGGCGACAAACGTCAATCAGCCCCAGCATTTT; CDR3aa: CATSRDGATNVNQPQHF
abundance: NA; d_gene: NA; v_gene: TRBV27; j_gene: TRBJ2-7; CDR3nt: TGTGCCAGCAGCCCGGCAGGTCAAACCTACGAGCAGTACTTC; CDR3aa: CASSPAGQTYEQYF
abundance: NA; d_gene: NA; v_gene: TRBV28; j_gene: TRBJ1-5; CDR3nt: TGTGCCAGCAGTTTAGGGGGGAGCAATCAGCCCCAGCATTTT; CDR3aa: CASSLGGSNQPQHF
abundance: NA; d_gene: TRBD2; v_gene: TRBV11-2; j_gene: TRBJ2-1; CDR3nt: TGTGCCAGCAGCTTGGGGACTAGCGGATACAATGAGCAGTTCTTC; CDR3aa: CASSLGTSGYNEQFF
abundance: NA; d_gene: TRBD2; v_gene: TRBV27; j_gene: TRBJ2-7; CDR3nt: TGTGCCAGCAGACGGGGGGGCTACGAGCAGTACTTC; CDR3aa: CASRRGGYEQYF
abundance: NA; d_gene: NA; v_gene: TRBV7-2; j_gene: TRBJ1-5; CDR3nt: TGTGCCAGCAGCTTAGTGCCAGATCAGCCCCAGCATTTT; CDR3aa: CASSLVPDQPQHF
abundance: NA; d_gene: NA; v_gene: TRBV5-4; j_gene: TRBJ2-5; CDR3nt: TGTGCCAGCAGCTTGGCAGGACTGGATCAAGAGACCCAGTACTTC; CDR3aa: CASSLAGLDQETQYF
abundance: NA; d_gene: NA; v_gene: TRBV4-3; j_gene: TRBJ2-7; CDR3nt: TGCGCCAGCAGCCAAGATCGAGTTAGTTACTACGAGCAGTACTTC; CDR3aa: CASSQDRVSYYEQYF
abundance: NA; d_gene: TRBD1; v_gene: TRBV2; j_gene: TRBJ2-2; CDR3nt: TGTGCCAGCAGGGGACAGGGCCGGGGCACCGGGGAGCTGTTTTTT; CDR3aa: CASRGQGRGTGELFF
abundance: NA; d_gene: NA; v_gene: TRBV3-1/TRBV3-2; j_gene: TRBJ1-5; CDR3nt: TGTGCCAGCAGCGCCGTAGGGGATCAGCCCCAGCATTTT; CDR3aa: CASSAVGDQPQHF
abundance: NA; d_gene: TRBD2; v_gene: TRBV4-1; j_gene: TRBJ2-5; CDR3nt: TGCGCCAGCAGCCATCCCGGGACTAGCGGGAGTCAAGAGACCCAGTACTTC; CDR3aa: CASSHPGTSGSQETQYF
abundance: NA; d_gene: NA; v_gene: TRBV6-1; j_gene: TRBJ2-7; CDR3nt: TGTGCCAGCAGTGAAACCGCGACTGGCTACGAGCAGTACTTC; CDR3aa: CASSETATGYEQYF
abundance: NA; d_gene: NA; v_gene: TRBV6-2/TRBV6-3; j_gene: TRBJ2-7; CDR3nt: TGTGCCAGCAGTTCCATAAGTCCCAGCTACGAGCAGTACTTC; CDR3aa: CASSSISPSYEQYF